The rows below give T cell receptor beta chains drawn from one sample of a study of T cell responses to AZD1222 COVID-19 vaccine. The protocol was immunoSEQ multiplex PCR, while the TCRdb copy is restricted to in-frame clones and leaves out a portion. The table shows approximately 93,000 clones, with around 91% occurring only once. Sequences were derived from peripheral blood, sampled 28 days after the second AZD1222 dose. The receptors come from an adult who received the AZD1222 COVID-19 vaccine. CDR3s include the opening cysteine and the closing phenylalanine or tryptophan. D genes are given only for firm matches. Size values are once, few and many counts, or a class for expanded clones, and some rows have none.

j_call: TRBJ1-2
v_call: TRBV4-3
d_call: .
clone_size: .
cdr3_nt: TGCGCCAGCAGCCAAGTCAGTGGACATCGGGGCTACACCTTC
cdr3_aa: CASSQVSGHRGYTF

j_call: TRBJ1-1
v_call: TRBV11-1
d_call: .
clone_size: .
cdr3_nt: TGTGCCAGCAGCCGATCCCAGGGGTTGGGTGAAGCTTTCTTT
cdr3_aa: CASSRSQGLGEAFF

j_call: TRBJ2-5
v_call: TRBV7-3
d_call: TRBD1
clone_size: .
cdr3_nt: TGTGCCAGCAGCTTAGGGGGACAGGGAGCAGAGACCCAGTACTTC
cdr3_aa: CASSLGGQGAETQYF

j_call: TRBJ1-3
v_call: TRBV7-9
d_call: TRBD1
clone_size: .
cdr3_nt: TGTGCCAGCAGCTCCTGGACAGGGGGCTCACACACCATATATTTT
cdr3_aa: CASSSWTGGSHTIYF

j_call: TRBJ2-3
v_call: TRBV5-1
d_call: TRBD2
clone_size: .
cdr3_nt: TGCGCCAGCAGCTTGAGAAGCGGGGGCAAAGCGGGGGGGCCTCCGGATACGCAGTATTTT
cdr3_aa: CASSLRSGGKAGGPPDTQYF

j_call: TRBJ1-2
v_call: TRBV6-5
d_call: .
clone_size: .
cdr3_nt: TGTGCCAGCAGCACCCGGACGGGGGACCTAGGGGGCTACACCTTC
cdr3_aa: CASSTRTGDLGGYTF

j_call: TRBJ1-1
v_call: TRBV5-1
d_call: .
clone_size: many
cdr3_nt: TGCGCCAGCACCCTCGGAGGATTCGCGGCTTTCTTT
cdr3_aa: CASTLGGFAAFF

j_call: TRBJ2-5
v_call: TRBV9
d_call: .
clone_size: once
cdr3_nt: TGTGCCAGCAGCGTAGGGGGGGCCGCGGAGACCCAGTACTTC
cdr3_aa: CASSVGGAAETQYF

j_call: TRBJ1-5
v_call: TRBV4-1
d_call: .
clone_size: .
cdr3_nt: TGCGCCAGCAGCCAAGTCGGGCACTACAATCAGCCCCAGCATTTT
cdr3_aa: CASSQVGHYNQPQHF

j_call: TRBJ1-2
v_call: TRBV5-4
d_call: .
clone_size: .
cdr3_nt: TGTGCCAGCAGCTTTTCCCAGACGAACTATGGCTACACCTTC
cdr3_aa: CASSFSQTNYGYTF

j_call: TRBJ1-5
v_call: TRBV12-3/TRBV12-4
d_call: .
clone_size: .
cdr3_nt: TGTGCCAGCACCACGGAGGTTAGTCAGCCCCAGCATTTT
cdr3_aa: CASTTEVSQPQHF

j_call: TRBJ1-2
v_call: TRBV18
d_call: .
clone_size: .
cdr3_nt: TGTGCCAGCTCACCACCGCTAGATACTCTAATAAATGGCTACACCTTC
cdr3_aa: CASSPPLDTLINGYTF

j_call: TRBJ1-1
v_call: TRBV2
d_call: .
clone_size: .
cdr3_nt: TGTGCCAGCAGTGAGGTTGCAGGGGCAAGCACTGAAGCTTTCTTT
cdr3_aa: CASSEVAGASTEAFF

j_call: TRBJ2-1
v_call: TRBV29-1
d_call: .
clone_size: .
cdr3_nt: TGCAGCGTTGACAGGGTCTATGAGCAGTTCTTC
cdr3_aa: CSVDRVYEQFF

j_call: TRBJ1-2
v_call: TRBV4-3
d_call: .
clone_size: .
cdr3_nt: TGCGCCAGCAGCCGCGAAAACTATGGCTACACCTTC
cdr3_aa: CASSRENYGYTF

j_call: TRBJ1-6
v_call: TRBV3-1/TRBV3-2
d_call: .
clone_size: .
cdr3_nt: TGTGCCAGCAGCAAGGACAGAATTCGCTCACCCCTCCACTTT
cdr3_aa: CASSKDRIRSPLHF

j_call: TRBJ2-3
v_call: TRBV24-1
d_call: .
clone_size: once
cdr3_nt: TGTGCCACCAGTGATTTGATTAATCAGGGAGTGGATACGCAGTATTTT
cdr3_aa: CATSDLINQGVDTQYF

j_call: TRBJ1-1
v_call: TRBV30
d_call: TRBD1
clone_size: .
cdr3_nt: TGTGCCTGGAGTAGGGGGGACAGGGGGAACACTGAAGCTTTCTTT
cdr3_aa: CAWSRGDRGNTEAFF

j_call: TRBJ2-3
v_call: TRBV29-1
d_call: TRBD2
clone_size: .
cdr3_nt: TGCAGCGTTGAGGGCCGGACTAGCGGGGGCACAGATACGCAGTATTTT
cdr3_aa: CSVEGRTSGGTDTQYF

j_call: TRBJ1-1
v_call: TRBV30
d_call: TRBD1
clone_size: once
cdr3_nt: TGTGCCTGGGTCTACAGGGGTTGGGACACTGAAGCTTTCTTT
cdr3_aa: CAWVYRGWDTEAFF

j_call: TRBJ2-3
v_call: TRBV12-3/TRBV12-4
d_call: .
clone_size: .
cdr3_nt: TGTGCCAGCAGTTTTGCAGATACGCAGTATTTT
cdr3_aa: CASSFADTQYF

j_call: TRBJ2-4
v_call: TRBV29-1
d_call: .
clone_size: once
cdr3_nt: TGCAGCGTTGAAGGGAGGGACGGGAAAAACATTCAGTACTTC
cdr3_aa: CSVEGRDGKNIQYF

j_call: TRBJ1-4
v_call: TRBV5-1
d_call: .
clone_size: .
cdr3_nt: TGCGCCAGCAGCTTGGGTCAGGGACGGGAAAAACTGTTTTTT
cdr3_aa: CASSLGQGREKLFF

j_call: TRBJ1-5
v_call: TRBV25-1
d_call: TRBD1
clone_size: once
cdr3_nt: TGTGCCAGCAGTGGACAGGGATCGAATCAGCCCCAGCATTTT
cdr3_aa: CASSGQGSNQPQHF

j_call: TRBJ1-2
v_call: TRBV5-8
d_call: .
clone_size: .
cdr3_nt: TGTGCCAGCAACGAAGGACAGCTATATGGCTACACCTTC
cdr3_aa: CASNEGQLYGYTF

j_call: TRBJ1-5
v_call: TRBV6-2/TRBV6-3
d_call: .
clone_size: .
cdr3_nt: TGTGCCAGCAGCCCGCTAAGACGCCTCAGCAATCAGCCCCAGCATTTT
cdr3_aa: CASSPLRRLSNQPQHF

j_call: TRBJ1-4
v_call: TRBV3-1/TRBV3-2
d_call: .
clone_size: once
cdr3_nt: TGTGCCAGCAACCGAGGGGGTGGGGAAAAACTGTTTTTT
cdr3_aa: CASNRGGGEKLFF

j_call: TRBJ2-5
v_call: TRBV27
d_call: .
clone_size: .
cdr3_nt: TGTGCCAGCAGCCTGGACAGGCGGGACACCCAGTACTTC
cdr3_aa: CASSLDRRDTQYF

j_call: TRBJ1-5
v_call: TRBV14
d_call: .
clone_size: .
cdr3_nt: TGTGCCAGCAGCCAAGCCCGCAACGGCAGGGGCGATCAGCCCCAGCATTTT
cdr3_aa: CASSQARNGRGDQPQHF

j_call: TRBJ1-1
v_call: TRBV5-1
d_call: .
clone_size: few
cdr3_nt: TGCGCCAGCAGCTTGATCGCCACTCCGAACACTGAAGCTTTCTTT
cdr3_aa: CASSLIATPNTEAFF

j_call: TRBJ2-3
v_call: TRBV9
d_call: .
clone_size: .
cdr3_nt: TGTGCCAGCAGCCTCCGTCCCTCCGCGGCAGATACGCAGTATTTT
cdr3_aa: CASSLRPSAADTQYF

j_call: TRBJ1-2
v_call: TRBV6-5
d_call: TRBD1
clone_size: .
cdr3_nt: TGTGCCAGCAGTCGGACAGGAGGGTACTATGGCTACACCTTC
cdr3_aa: CASSRTGGYYGYTF

j_call: TRBJ1-4
v_call: TRBV21-1
d_call: .
clone_size: once
cdr3_nt: TGTGCCAGCAGGCGTCTGTTTTTT
cdr3_aa: CASRRLFF

j_call: TRBJ1-5
v_call: TRBV19
d_call: TRBD1
clone_size: .
cdr3_nt: TGTGCCAGTTGGCAGGGGGCAGTGAGCAATCAGCCCCAGCATTTT
cdr3_aa: CASWQGAVSNQPQHF

j_call: TRBJ1-2
v_call: TRBV6-5
d_call: TRBD1
clone_size: .
cdr3_nt: TGTGCCAGCAGTTACTCGCACAGGGGGCAAGGCTACACCTTC
cdr3_aa: CASSYSHRGQGYTF

j_call: TRBJ1-4
v_call: TRBV14
d_call: .
clone_size: .
cdr3_nt: TGTGCCAGCAGCCGGGACGACGGAAAACTGTTTTTT
cdr3_aa: CASSRDDGKLFF

j_call: TRBJ2-3
v_call: TRBV6-4
d_call: .
clone_size: .
cdr3_nt: TGTGCCAGCAGTGACTCGGGAGGGGGCGAAGGCACAGATACGCAGTATTTT
cdr3_aa: CASSDSGGGEGTDTQYF

j_call: TRBJ1-1
v_call: TRBV20-1
d_call: .
clone_size: once
cdr3_nt: TGCAGTGCTAGAAAGGACAGTGAAGCTTTCTTT
cdr3_aa: CSARKDSEAFF

j_call: TRBJ1-2
v_call: TRBV20-1
d_call: .
clone_size: .
cdr3_nt: TGCAGTGCTACCTATGGCTACACCTTC
cdr3_aa: CSATYGYTF

j_call: TRBJ2-5
v_call: TRBV5-1
d_call: TRBD2
clone_size: .
cdr3_nt: TGCGCCAGCAGCTTGGGTGGAGCGGGGGTCCAAGAGACCCAGTACTTC
cdr3_aa: CASSLGGAGVQETQYF

j_call: TRBJ2-1
v_call: TRBV4-3
d_call: TRBD2
clone_size: .
cdr3_nt: TGCGCCAGCAGCCCTCTCGGACTAGCGGGGGACCCAACGAACTTCTACAATGAGCAGTTCTTC
cdr3_aa: CASSPLGLAGDPTNFYNEQFF

j_call: TRBJ2-1
v_call: TRBV4-1
d_call: .
clone_size: once
cdr3_nt: TGCGCCAGCAGCCAAGGGACCTTCAATGAGCAGTTCTTC
cdr3_aa: CASSQGTFNEQFF

j_call: TRBJ1-1
v_call: TRBV10-3
d_call: .
clone_size: once
cdr3_nt: TGTGCCATCAGTGAACTGAACACTGAAGCTTTCTTT
cdr3_aa: CAISELNTEAFF

j_call: TRBJ1-2
v_call: TRBV2
d_call: .
clone_size: .
cdr3_nt: TGTGCCAGCAGTGATTGGACTCTGGGTGGCTACACCTTC
cdr3_aa: CASSDWTLGGYTF

j_call: TRBJ1-1
v_call: TRBV6-5
d_call: .
clone_size: few
cdr3_nt: TGTGCCAGCAGCCTCATGGGAGGGTCGAACACTGAAGCTTTCTTT
cdr3_aa: CASSLMGGSNTEAFF

j_call: TRBJ2-1
v_call: TRBV6-4
d_call: TRBD2
clone_size: .
cdr3_nt: TGTGCCAGCAGCGGACTAGCGGGGACGGAAGAGCAGTTCTTC
cdr3_aa: CASSGLAGTEEQFF

j_call: TRBJ2-7
v_call: TRBV7-6
d_call: .
clone_size: .
cdr3_nt: TGTGCCAGCAGCTATAGGCAGGGATACTACGAGCAGTACTTC
cdr3_aa: CASSYRQGYYEQYF

j_call: TRBJ1-1
v_call: TRBV20-1
d_call: .
clone_size: .
cdr3_nt: TGCAGTGCCATGACAGGAGCTGAAGCTTTCTTT
cdr3_aa: CSAMTGAEAFF

j_call: TRBJ2-7
v_call: TRBV7-8
d_call: TRBD1
clone_size: .
cdr3_nt: TGTGCCAGCAGCACCGTACAGGGGGCGTCCGAGCAGTACTTC
cdr3_aa: CASSTVQGASEQYF

j_call: TRBJ2-2
v_call: TRBV7-2
d_call: .
clone_size: .
cdr3_nt: TGTGCCAGCAGCTCTGGATACGGTTGGGAGCTGTTTTTT
cdr3_aa: CASSSGYGWELFF

j_call: TRBJ2-3
v_call: TRBV9
d_call: TRBD2
clone_size: .
cdr3_nt: TGTGCCAGCAGCGTGTACGGACTCGGGGGGTTCACAGATACGCAGTATTTT
cdr3_aa: CASSVYGLGGFTDTQYF

j_call: TRBJ2-2
v_call: TRBV19
d_call: TRBD1
clone_size: .
cdr3_nt: TGTGCCAGTAGTTCATTGGACAGGCACACCGGGGAGCTGTTTTTT
cdr3_aa: CASSSLDRHTGELFF

j_call: TRBJ1-5
v_call: TRBV7-2
d_call: .
clone_size: .
cdr3_nt: TGTGCCAGCAGCCCAGGGAGGAGCAATCAGCCCCAGCATTTT
cdr3_aa: CASSPGRSNQPQHF